This T cell receptor (beta chain) is drawn from a study of blood T cells in healthy people across ages. Broader study findings: Compared with aged donors, long-lived donors showed fewer expanded clones, suggesting selection.

This CDR3 comprises 13 residues. Germline V gives CDR1 DFQATT, CDR2 SNEGSKA (reference sequence). Unmatched junction bases numbered 11, after V lost 8 bases and J lost 9 bases. The use of a sample-barcoded 5' primer and a J-beta primer mix characterized a second PCR of about 6 to 12 cycles. Researchers report that a template-switch adaptor with 12 random nucleotides tagged each cDNA molecule. TCRdb used MiXCR to reprocess the 5' RACE reads, holding one entry per CDR3 protein. The sample lists over 500,000 distinct CDR3 sequences, 52% occurring once. This clonotype came up many times. Its antigen is not known.

Sequenced input: blood. The chain couples TRBV20-1 to TRBJ2-1, with 9 nucleotides matching TRBD1. The receptor was derived from an elderly woman in good health. CDR3 sequence reads: CSIRGQGGSEQFF. In nucleotides, the CDR3 is TGCAGTATAAGGGGACAGGGAGGTAGTGAGCAGTTCTTC.